Shown below are 19 T cell receptor beta chains from a single sample sequenced in a study of blood T cell repertoires in COVID-19. TCRdb's copy holds only in-frame clones and misses some; the assay was immunoSEQ multiplex PCR. The sample holds about 99,000 clones, 90% to 95% seen once. Material: peripheral blood. Source of these receptors: a human donor in a cohort sampled during active COVID-19.

The gene calls are TRBV19 and TRBJ1-5; no clear D gene. V shed 4 bases and J shed 4 bases, with 8 bases lying between them. Germline V gives CDR1 LNHDA, CDR2 SQIVND (reference sequence). The CDR3 consists of 13 residues. The CDR3 sequence is CASSTYENQPQHF. CDR3 in DNA: TGTGCCAGTAGTACCTATGAAAATCAGCCCCAGCATTTT.

V and J are TRBV4-2 and TRBJ2-3, with 8 bases lining up with TRBD2. The length of the CDR3 is 15 residues. V was pared by 1 base and J by 2 bases, with 2 bases of the junction left unmatched. Germline lookup yields CDR1 LGHNA and CDR2 YNFKEQ. DNA of the CDR3: TGTGCCAGCAGCCAAGCGGGGGGGGCCACAGATACGCAGTATTTT. Protein product: CASSQAGGATDTQYF.

J is TRBJ1-2 and V is TRBV7-9, with 9 nucleotides matching TRBD1. CDR3 size: 19 residues. Germline V gene data show CDR1 as SEHNR and CDR2 as FQNEAQ (reference sequence). The V gene end was trimmed by 0 bases and the J gene end by 4 bases; junction bases not matched to a gene: 15. The CDR3 is CASSLAGGTGLPPSYGYTF. CDR3 DNA: TGTGCCAGCAGCTTAGCTGGTGGGACAGGGTTACCTCCTTCCTATGGCTACACCTTC.

The J gene is TRBJ1-1, the V gene TRBV19, with TRBD1 as a possible D gene (5 bases). The V and J ends lost 2 bases and 1 base respectively, with 8 bases between them. The CDR3 is 14 residues long. The V gene's germline CDR1 is LNHDA and CDR2 SQIVND (reference sequence). The CDR3 nucleotides are TGTGCCAGTAGTATAAGTCAGGGGAACACTGAAGCTTTCTTT. Residues: CASSISQGNTEAFF.

V is TRBV30 and J is TRBJ2-7; 7 bases align to TRBD1. Germline V gives CDR1 GTSNPN, CDR2 SVGIG (reference sequence). V lost 5 bases and J lost 4; bases outside the gene matches: 8. The CDR3 spans 13 residues. The CDR3 loop is CAWEHQGEYEQYF. The DNA of the CDR3 is TGTGCCTGGGAACACCAGGGGGAATACGAGCAGTACTTC.

The chain couples TRBV13 to TRBJ2-5, with TRBD2 matching 7 bases. After removal of 5 bases from V and 4 bases from J, the junction contained 7 bases not matched to a gene. Germline V gene data show CDR1 as PRHDT and CDR2 as FYEKMQ (reference sequence). The CDR3 runs to 14 residues. The CDR3: CASSQTREGETQYF. The CDR3 DNA reads TGTGCCAGCAGCCAAACCAGGGAGGGAGAGACCCAGTACTTC. The full variable domain, its missing parts supplied by reference TRBV13 and TRBJ2-5, is AAGVIQSPRHLIKEKRETATLKCYPIPRHDTVYWYQQGPGQDPQFLISFYEKMQSDKGSIPDRFSAQQFSDYHSELNMSSLELGDSALYFCASSQTREGETQYFGPGTRLLVL.

This clone occurred a few times. This chain uses TRBV27 with TRBJ1-4; D might be TRBD1 (6 bases). Trimming stripped 0 bases from V and 4 bases from J, with 15 bases between. This CDR3 comprises 17 residues. Germline assignment: CDR1 MNHEY and CDR2 SMNVEV (reference sequence). As DNA, the CDR3 is TGTGCCAGCAGTTTATCTTCATCTTGGGACATTAATGAAAAACTGTTTTTT. Protein: CASSLSSSWDINEKLFF. Combining the CDR3 with reference TRBV27 and TRBJ1-4 gives the whole variable domain EAQVTQNPRYLITVTGKKLTVTCSQNMNHEYMSWYRQDPGLGLRQIYYSMNVEVTDKGDVPEGYKVSRKEKRNFPLILESPSPNQTSLYFCASSLSSSWDINEKLFFGSGTQLSVL.

The rearrangement uses TRBV28 and TRBJ2-7; TRBD1 matches 7 bases. CDR1 and CDR2 from the germline V gene are MDHEN and SYDVKM. After removal of 10 bases from V and 0 bases from J, the junction contained 6 bases not matched to a gene. This CDR3 has 13 residues. The CDR3 DNA sequence: TGTGCCACCTCGACAGGGATCTCCTACGAGCAGTACTTC. Residues: CATSTGISYEQYF.

The DNA for the CDR3 is TGTGCCAGCAGCCTTCCGGGGGGAAGGGGTGAAGCTTTCTTT. Translated, it gives CASSLPGGRGEAFF. The chain links TRBV19 to TRBJ1-1, with D possibly being TRBD1 (5 bases). The CDR3 length is 14 residues. In germline, CDR1 is LNHDA, CDR2 SQIVND (reference sequence). V was clipped by 9 bases and J by 7 bases, with 21 bases between them.

The chain recombines TRBV9 with TRBJ1-2; D is perhaps TRBD1 (6 bases). CDR1 and CDR2 (germline): SGDLS, YYNGEE. This CDR3 is 15 amino acids long. Between the trimmed V and J ends, which lost 2 bases and 3 bases, there was a span of 14 bases. The CDR3 sequence: CASSVSVDSHYGYTF. DNA for the CDR3: TGTGCCAGCAGCGTGAGTGTGGACAGTCACTATGGCTACACCTTC.

The chain links TRBV7-3 to TRBJ2-3, with D possibly being TRBD2 (6 bases). The CDR3 runs 14 residues. Germline V gives CDR1 SGHTA, CDR2 FQGTGA. Between the trimmed V and J ends, which lost 1 base and 4 bases, there was a span of 9 bases. For the CDR3, the DNA is TGTGCCAGCAGCTTAAGGGAGGCGGCAGATACGCAGTATTTT. It is translated as CASSLREAADTQYF.

The chain employs TRBV7-8 and TRBJ2-5; D gene unclear. CDR1 SGHVS and CDR2 FQNEAQ come from the germline V gene. Trimming cost V 5 bases and J 12 bases, with 10 bases left between them. The CDR3 totals 10 residues. The CDR3 DNA is TGTGCCAGCAGCGGGCTCATCGAGTACTTC. This encodes CASSGLIEYF.

V usage is TRBV7-2 and J usage is TRBJ2-5, with 7 bases identical to TRBD2. V trimming: 5 bases; J trimming: 7 bases; junction bases outside the gene matches: 10. Germline values: CDR1 SGHTA, CDR2 FQGNSA. The CDR3 loop spans 14 amino acids. The CDR3 DNA reads as TGTGCCAGCAGCCTGGGGGGGGTTCGGGCGACCCAGTACTTC. This sequence encodes CASSLGGVRATQYF.

This clone has only one observation. The chain uses TRBV11-2 and TRBJ2-1; 10 bases align to TRBD2. Germline trimming cut 2 bases from V and 4 bases from J; bases unmatched to any gene: 5. Germline V CDR1 and CDR2: SGHAT, FQNNGV. This CDR3 comprises 16 residues. The CDR3 region has the DNA TGTGCCAGCAGCTTACTAGCGGGAGCCCTTTACAATGAGCAGTTCTTC. Translating gives CASSLLAGALYNEQFF.

The chain employs TRBV4-1 and TRBJ1-4, with TRBD1 matching over 7 bases. The CDR3 consists of 18 residues. Germline V gene sequence: CDR1 MGHRA, CDR2 YSYEKL. Trimming took 0 bases from V and 2 from J; bases not matched to a gene: 9. The CDR3 sequence: CASSQEPGGGLTNEKLFF. CDR3 bases: TGCGCCAGCAGCCAAGAACCAGGGGGAGGTTTGACTAATGAAAAACTGTTTTTT.

The rearrangement uses TRBV5-1 and TRBJ2-7; 12 bases map to TRBD2. With V trimmed by 3 bases and J by 6 bases, 13 bases remained unmatched. The CDR3 loop spans 17 amino acids. CDR1 is SGHRS, CDR2 YFSETQ, per germline. The CDR3 spells CASSSSRIGLAGSEQYF. The CDR3 coding sequence is TGCGCCAGCAGCTCGTCCCGGATCGGACTAGCGGGATCCGAGCAGTACTTC.

Concerning this clone: Germline is not matched at one junction end, which may reflect a read error. This chain links TRBV7-7 with TRBJ1-1; a weak D match, TRBD1 (6 bases). The V gene's germline CDR1 is SSHAT and CDR2 FNYEAQ (reference sequence). This CDR3 is built from 15 residues. CDR3 nucleotides: TGTGCTAGCAGCCCCATGGGGGCAGGGGCGAGGGAAGCTTTCTTT. Protein: CASSPMGAGAREAFF.

This clone appeared a single time. The chain recombines TRBV10-2 with TRBJ2-1; weak D call: TRBD1 (5 bases). The CDR3 loop spans 15 amino acids. V was shortened by 6 bases and J by 4 bases, with 16 bases between the two germline ends. In germline, CDR1 is WSHSY, CDR2 SAAADI. The CDR3 nucleotides are TGCGCCAGCAGGGCGGCCCTCAGGGCGTACAATGAGCAGTTCTTC. Translating gives CASRAALRAYNEQFF.

The chain links TRBV9 to TRBJ2-6; D remains ambiguous. V lost 4 bases to trimming and J lost 0 bases, with 8 bases between them. The CDR3 runs to 15 residues. CDR1 and CDR2 (germline): SGDLS, YYNGEE. Here the CDR3 DNA reads TGTGCCAGCAGCCCAACAGTCTCTGGGGCCAACGTCCTGACTTTC. The encoded protein is CASSPTVSGANVLTF.